Listed below are T cell receptor beta chains from one sample, sequenced in a study of early T cells in non-severe SARS-CoV-2 infection. TCRdb itself ran the 5' RACE reads through MiXCR, one entry per CDR3 protein. This table has around 50,000 distinct CDR3 sequences, 10% to 15% appearing once. Input material: whole blood. The receptors originated from an adult who was a healthcare worker with PCR-confirmed SARS-CoV-2 infection or an uninfected control (not recorded which). CDR3s include the opening cysteine and the closing phenylalanine or tryptophan. The D gene is left open where the match is weak. Size is stated for part of the rows, as once, few or many counts, or as a class when the clone is expanded.

>many|TRBJ1-6|-|TRBV7-2
CASSPGPWNSPLHF
TGTGCCAGCAGCCCTGGCCCTTGGAATTCACCCCTCCACTTT
>-|TRBJ2-2|-|TRBV3-1
CASAETGELFF
TGTGCCAGCGCAGAGACCGGGGAGCTGTTTTTT
>few|TRBJ1-3|-|TRBV12-3/TRBV12-4
CATQRGPARSGNTIYF
TGTGCCACCCAAAGAGGGCCCGCTCGCTCTGGAAACACCATATATTTT
>-|TRBJ1-5|-|TRBV7-2
CASSGAFSSNQPQHF
TGTGCCAGCAGCGGGGCATTTTCGAGCAATCAGCCCCAGCATTTT
>few|TRBJ2-7|TRBD2|TRBV5-4
CASSLATGQSGGSYEQYF
TGTGCCAGCAGCTTGGCCACCGGCCAAAGCGGGGGGTCCTACGAGCAGTACTTC
>many|TRBJ2-1|-|TRBV7-6
CASRLEGGGAVNEQFF
TGTGCCAGCAGGCTGGAGGGTGGGGGCGCGGTCAATGAGCAGTTCTTC
>few|TRBJ2-3|TRBD2|TRBV7-2
CASSVLAGVSDTQYF
TGTGCCAGCAGCGTTTTAGCGGGAGTGAGTGATACGCAGTATTTT
>many|TRBJ2-1|-|TRBV29-1
CTTWESAYNEQFF
TGCACCACCTGGGAAAGCGCATACAATGAGCAGTTCTTC
>many|TRBJ2-2|-|TRBV28
CASTTDRGLFF
TGTGCCAGCACCACGGACCGAGGGCTGTTTTTT
>many|TRBJ1-1|-|TRBV3-1
CASSQESGSKFTEAFF
TGTGCCAGCAGCCAAGAATCCGGCAGTAAGTTCACTGAAGCTTTCTTT